Listed here is a single T cell receptor beta chain. The data belong to a study of OX40 agonist ivuxolimab in advanced cancers. Whole-study context: Previous treatment with anti-PD-1, anti-PD-L1 or anti-CTLA-4 therapy was allowed; roughly 40% had received some.

This table comes from immunoSEQ multiplex PCR, and its TCRdb copy is limited to in-frame clones, with some not included. The table includes about 40,000 clones, more than 75% detected once. The CDR3 is 14 residues long. V shed 5 bases and J shed 4 bases, with 14 bases lying between them. Germline assignment: CDR1 MNHEY and CDR2 SMNVEV (reference sequence). This chain links TRBV27 with TRBJ1-1; D possibly corresponds to TRBD1 (6 bases). This TCR was sampled from an adult with an advanced solid tumor such as melanoma, head and neck, liver or kidney cancer. The sequencing here drew on CD4+ or CD8+ T cells sorted from blood, taken in a trial of the OX40 agonist ivuxolimab. CDR3 bases: TGTGCCAGCAGTGACAACAGGGAGGCCACTGAAGCTTTCTTT. Translated, it gives CASSDNREATEAFF.